A single sample gave rise to the 5 T cell receptor beta chains below, sequenced in a study of glioma-infiltrating T cells after dendritic cell vaccination. Data came from immunoSEQ multiplex PCR; TCRdb stores just in-frame clones and leaves some out. Altogether about 64,000 clones are present, more than 75% being singletons, with the ten largest covering 9.2%. Sequenced material: blood, taken before dendritic cell vaccination. The receptors come from a human donor with glioblastoma.

The chain recombines TRBV7-6 with TRBJ2-1; D not certain. Trimming pared 1 base from V and 5 bases from J, leaving 6 bases between. This CDR3 contains 13 residues. CDR1 SGHVS and CDR2 FNYEAQ come from the germline V gene. The CDR3 DNA reads TGTGCCAGCAGCTTAGTCAACAACAATGAGCAGTTCTTC. Protein sequence: CASSLVNNNEQFF.

V gene TRBV5-1 combines with J gene TRBJ2-5, with 7 nucleotides matching TRBD1. The CDR3 is made up of 14 amino acids. The germline V gene has CDR1 SGHRS and CDR2 YFSETQ. The trim removed 4 bases at V and 5 bases at J, leaving 8 bases unmatched. CDR3 nucleotides: TGCGCCAGCAGCCTCGGACAGGCGGTGGAGACCCAGTACTTC. Translating gives CASSLGQAVETQYF.

This sequence joins TRBV14 and TRBJ2-7; TRBD2 is a possible D gene (7 bases). The CDR3 is 15 residues long. CDR1 is SGHDN and CDR2 is FVKESK in the germline V gene. V lost 4 bases, J lost 6 bases, and 19 bases lay in between. The CDR3: CASSPRAGALSEQYF. CDR3 sequence (DNA): TGTGCCAGCAGCCCTCGGGCGGGGGCGTTGAGCGAGCAGTACTTC.

This clone was observed a handful of times. The chain links TRBV28 to TRBJ1-6, with D possibly matching TRBD1 (5 bases). Germline-derived CDR1 and CDR2 are MDHEN and SYDVKM. V lost 6 bases and J lost 9, with 18 bases in between. This CDR3 is built from 15 residues. The CDR3 spells CASRLEGILSSPLHF. DNA of the CDR3: TGTGCCAGCAGGTTGGAGGGGATTCTGAGTTCACCCCTCCACTTT.

The chain uses TRBV29-1 and TRBJ2-7; 9 bases match TRBD1. The CDR3 covers 15 residues. Germline V gives CDR1 SQVTM, CDR2 ANQGSEA. The V gene end was trimmed by 6 bases and the J gene end by 5 bases; junction bases not matched to a gene: 14. The CDR3 is CSVETPDRGFHEQYF. The CDR3 DNA sequence: TGCAGCGTAGAGACCCCGGACAGGGGTTTCCACGAGCAGTACTTC.